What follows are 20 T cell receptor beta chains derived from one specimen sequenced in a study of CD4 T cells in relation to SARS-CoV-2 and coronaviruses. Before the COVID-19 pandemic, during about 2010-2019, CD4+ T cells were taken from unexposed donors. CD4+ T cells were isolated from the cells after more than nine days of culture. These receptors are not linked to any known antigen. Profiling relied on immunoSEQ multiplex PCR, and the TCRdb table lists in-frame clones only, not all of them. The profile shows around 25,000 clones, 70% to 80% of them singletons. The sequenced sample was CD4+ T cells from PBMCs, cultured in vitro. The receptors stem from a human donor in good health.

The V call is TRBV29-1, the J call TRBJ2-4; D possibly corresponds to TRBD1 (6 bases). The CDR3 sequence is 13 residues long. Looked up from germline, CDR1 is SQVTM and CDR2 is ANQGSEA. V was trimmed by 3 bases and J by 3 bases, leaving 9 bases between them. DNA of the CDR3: TGCAGCGTTGATGGCAGGGGCAAAAACATTCAGTACTTC. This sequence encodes CSVDGRGKNIQYF.

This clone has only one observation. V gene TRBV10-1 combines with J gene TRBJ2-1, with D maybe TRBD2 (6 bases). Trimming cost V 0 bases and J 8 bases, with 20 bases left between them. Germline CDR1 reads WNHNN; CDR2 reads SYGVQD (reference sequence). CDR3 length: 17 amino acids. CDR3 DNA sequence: TGCGCCAGCAGTGAGTCGGGATGGGCGGGAAAGCTCGATGAGCAGTTCTTC. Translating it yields CASSESGWAGKLDEQFF.

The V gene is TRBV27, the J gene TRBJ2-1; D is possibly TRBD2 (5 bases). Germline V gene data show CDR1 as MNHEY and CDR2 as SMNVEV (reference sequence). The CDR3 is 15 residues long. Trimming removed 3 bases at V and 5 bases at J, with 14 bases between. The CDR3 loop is CASSFRGRSHNEQFF. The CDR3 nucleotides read TGTGCCAGCAGTTTTAGAGGGAGATCCCACAATGAGCAGTTCTTC.

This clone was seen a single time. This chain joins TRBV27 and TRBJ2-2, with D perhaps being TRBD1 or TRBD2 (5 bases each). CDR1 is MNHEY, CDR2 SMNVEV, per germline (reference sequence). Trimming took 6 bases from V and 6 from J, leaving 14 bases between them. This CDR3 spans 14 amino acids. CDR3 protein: CASSLAWDAGELFF. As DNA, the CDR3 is TGTGCCAGCAGCCTCGCGTGGGACGCCGGGGAGCTGTTTTTT.

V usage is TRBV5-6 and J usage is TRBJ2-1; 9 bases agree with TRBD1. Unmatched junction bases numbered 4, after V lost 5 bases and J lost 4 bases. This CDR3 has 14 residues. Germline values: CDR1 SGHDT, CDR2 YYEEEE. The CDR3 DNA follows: TGTGCCAGCAGACGACAGGGGGGTTACAATGAGCAGTTCTTC. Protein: CASRRQGGYNEQFF.

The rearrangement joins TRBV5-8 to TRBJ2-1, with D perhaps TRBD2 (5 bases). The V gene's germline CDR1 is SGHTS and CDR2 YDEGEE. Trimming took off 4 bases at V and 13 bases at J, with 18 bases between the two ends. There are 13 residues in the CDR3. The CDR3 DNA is TGTGCCAGCAGCCCGCCCACTAGAATCGGACAGTTCTTC. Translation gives CASSPPTRIGQFF.

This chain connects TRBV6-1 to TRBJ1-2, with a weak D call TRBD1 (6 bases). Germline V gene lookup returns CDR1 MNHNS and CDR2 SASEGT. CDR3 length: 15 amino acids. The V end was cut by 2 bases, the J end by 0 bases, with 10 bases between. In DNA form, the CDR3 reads TGTGCCAGCAGTGAAACTGCAGGGGCTAACTATGGCTACACCTTC. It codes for CASSETAGANYGYTF.

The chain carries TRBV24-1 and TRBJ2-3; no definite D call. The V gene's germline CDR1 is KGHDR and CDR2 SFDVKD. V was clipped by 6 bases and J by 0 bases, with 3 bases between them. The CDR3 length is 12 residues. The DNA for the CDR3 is TGTGCCACCAGTTACAGCACAGATACGCAGTATTTT. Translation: CATSYSTDTQYF.

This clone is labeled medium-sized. The CDR3 protein is CASSLQGGNTIYF. The DNA of the CDR3 is TGTGCCAGCAGCTTGCAGGGTGGAAACACCATATATTTT. The V call is TRBV5-4, the J call TRBJ1-3; possibly TRBD1 for D (5 bases). Between the trimmed V and J ends, which lost 1 base and 3 bases, there was a span of 5 bases. This CDR3 region has 13 residues. Germline V lookup: CDR1 SGHNT, CDR2 YYREEE (reference sequence).

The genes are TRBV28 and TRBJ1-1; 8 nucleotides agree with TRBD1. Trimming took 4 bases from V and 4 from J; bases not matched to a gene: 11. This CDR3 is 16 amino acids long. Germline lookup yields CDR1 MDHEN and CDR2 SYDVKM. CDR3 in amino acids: CASSYLRGRGSTEAFF. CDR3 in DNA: TGTGCCAGCAGTTATCTCAGGGGGCGCGGGAGCACTGAAGCTTTCTTT.

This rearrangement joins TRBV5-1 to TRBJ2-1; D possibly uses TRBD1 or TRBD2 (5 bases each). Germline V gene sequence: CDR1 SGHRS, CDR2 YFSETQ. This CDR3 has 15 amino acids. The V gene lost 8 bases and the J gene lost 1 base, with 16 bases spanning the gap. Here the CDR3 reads CASDETGTSYNEQFF. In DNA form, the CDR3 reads TGCGCCAGTGACGAGACCGGGACGTCCTACAATGAGCAGTTCTTC.

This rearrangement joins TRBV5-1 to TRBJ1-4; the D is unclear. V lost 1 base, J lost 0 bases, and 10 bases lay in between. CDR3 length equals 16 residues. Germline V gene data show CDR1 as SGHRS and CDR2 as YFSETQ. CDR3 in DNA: TGCGCCAGCAGCTTGTTCGGCCGCACAACTAATGAAAAACTGTTTTTT. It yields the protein CASSLFGRTTNEKLFF.

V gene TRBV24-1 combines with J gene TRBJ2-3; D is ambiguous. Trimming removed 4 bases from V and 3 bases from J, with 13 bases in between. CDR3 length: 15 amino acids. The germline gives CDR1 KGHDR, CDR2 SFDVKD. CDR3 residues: CATSDSTGETDTQYF. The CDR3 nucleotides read TGTGCCACCAGTGACTCCACTGGAGAGACAGATACGCAGTATTTT.

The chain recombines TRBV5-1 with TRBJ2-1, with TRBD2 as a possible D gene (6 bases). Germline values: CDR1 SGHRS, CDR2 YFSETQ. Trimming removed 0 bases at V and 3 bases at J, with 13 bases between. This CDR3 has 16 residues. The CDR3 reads CASSLGDSSYYNEQFF. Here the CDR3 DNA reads TGCGCCAGCAGCTTGGGGGACTCCTCATACTACAATGAGCAGTTCTTC.

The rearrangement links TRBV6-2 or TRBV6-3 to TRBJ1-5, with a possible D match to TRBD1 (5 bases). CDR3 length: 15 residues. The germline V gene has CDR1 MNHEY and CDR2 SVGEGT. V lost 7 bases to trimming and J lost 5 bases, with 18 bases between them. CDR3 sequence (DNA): TGTGCCAGCACCCCATTGGGGGGAGAAGATCAGCCCCAGCATTTT. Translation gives CASTPLGGEDQPQHF.

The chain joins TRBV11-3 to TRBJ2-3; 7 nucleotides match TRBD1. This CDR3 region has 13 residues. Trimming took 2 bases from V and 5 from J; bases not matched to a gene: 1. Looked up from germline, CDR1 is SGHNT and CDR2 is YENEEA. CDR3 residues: CASSLRGQDTQYF. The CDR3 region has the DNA TGTGCCAGCAGCTTAAGGGGGCAAGATACGCAGTATTTT. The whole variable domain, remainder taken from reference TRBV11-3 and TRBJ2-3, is EAGVVQSPRYKIIEKKQPVAFWCNPISGHNTLYWYLQNLGQGPELLIRYENEEAVDDSQLPKDRFSAERLKGVDSTLKIQPAELGDSAVYLCASSLRGQDTQYFGPGTRLTVL.

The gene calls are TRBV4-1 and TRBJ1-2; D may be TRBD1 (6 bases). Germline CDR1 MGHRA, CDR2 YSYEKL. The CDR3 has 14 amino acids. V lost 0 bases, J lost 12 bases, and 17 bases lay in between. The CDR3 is CASSQDPAGGDHTF. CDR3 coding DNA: TGCGCCAGCAGCCAAGACCCCGCCGGGGGCGACCACACCTTC.

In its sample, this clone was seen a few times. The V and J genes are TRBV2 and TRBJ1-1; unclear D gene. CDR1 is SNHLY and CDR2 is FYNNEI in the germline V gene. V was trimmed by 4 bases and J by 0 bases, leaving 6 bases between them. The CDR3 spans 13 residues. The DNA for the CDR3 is TGTGCCAGCAGTGCGGGTGTGAACACTGAAGCTTTCTTT. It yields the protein CASSAGVNTEAFF. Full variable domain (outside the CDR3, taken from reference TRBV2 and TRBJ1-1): EPEVTQTPSHQVTQMGQEVILRCVPISNHLYFYWYRQILGQKVEFLVSFYNNEISEKSEIFDDQFSVERPDGSNFTLKIRSTKLEDSAMYFCASSAGVNTEAFFGQGTRLTVV.

The CDR3 sequence: CASSSPPWGYTF. The DNA for the CDR3 is TGTGCCAGCAGCTCCCCCCCCTGGGGCTACACCTTC. The chain employs TRBV7-3 and TRBJ1-2; D is ambiguous. Germline CDR1 is SGHTA and CDR2 is FQGTGA. The CDR3 runs to 12 residues. The germline V and J ends were trimmed by 4 bases and 8 bases, with 11 bases remaining between them. The full variable domain, its missing parts supplied by reference TRBV7-3 and TRBJ1-2, is GAGVSQTPSNKVTEKGKYVELRCDPISGHTALYWYRQSLGQGPEFLIYFQGTGAADDSGLPNDRFFAVRPEGSVSTLKIQRTERGDSAVYLCASSSPPWGYTFGSGTRLTVV.

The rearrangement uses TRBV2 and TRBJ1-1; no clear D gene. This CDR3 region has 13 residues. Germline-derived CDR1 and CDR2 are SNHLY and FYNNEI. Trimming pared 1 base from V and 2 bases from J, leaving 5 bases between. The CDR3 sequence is CASSEEINTEAFF. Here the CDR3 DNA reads TGTGCCAGCAGTGAAGAAATTAACACTGAAGCTTTCTTT.